These 16 T cell receptor beta chains were sequenced from one sample in a study of beta chain features in type 1 diabetes. cDNA synthesis used the whole RNA isolate, giving expressed TCRB sequences. TCRdb's table, derived via immunoSEQ multiplex PCR, lists solely in-frame clones and lacks some. The sample includes approximately 150,000 clones, roughly 10% of them seen just once. Material for sequencing was naive CD4+ T cells from blood. These receptors all stem from a man aged 18 to 35 in good health.

This clone was counted between two and nine times. J is TRBJ2-3 and V is TRBV9, with TRBD2 matching over 8 bases. CDR1 and CDR2 (germline): SGDLS, YYNGEE. The CDR3 length is 17 residues. J lost 1 base, V lost 2 bases, and 9 bases had no gene match. The CDR3 coding sequence is TGTGCCAGCAGCGTGTCTCGAAGCGGGGGTGGCACAGATACGCAGTATTTT. Its protein product is CASSVSRSGGGTDTQYF. The variable domain in full, completed from reference TRBV9 and TRBJ2-3, reads DSGVTQTPKHLITATGQRVTLRCSPRSGDLSVYWYQQSLDQGLQFLIQYYNGEERAKGNILERFSAQQFPDLHSELNLSSLELGDSALYFCASSVSRSGGGTDTQYFGPGTRLTVL.

This chain links TRBV6-1 with TRBJ1-4; D perhaps matches TRBD1 (5 bases). The CDR3 spans 15 residues. Looked up from germline, CDR1 is MNHNS and CDR2 is SASEGT. V gave up 4 bases and J gave up 4 bases, with 13 bases separating them. This CDR3 is CASSAPREVNEKLFF. CDR3 sequence (DNA): TGTGCCAGCAGTGCTCCCAGGGAGGTTAATGAAAAACTGTTTTTT.

V usage is TRBV19 and J usage is TRBJ1-4; weak D call: TRBD1 (5 bases). Germline V gives CDR1 LNHDA, CDR2 SQIVND (reference sequence). Deletions cut 6 bases from V and 14 bases from J, with 13 bases between. This CDR3 is built from 11 residues. The DNA for the CDR3 is TGTGCCAGTAGCCCTGGACACTGGCTGTTTTTT. It codes for CASSPGHWLFF.

This clone occurred a few times. The chain combines TRBV21-1 with TRBJ1-4. TRBV21-1 is a pseudogene segment. The CDR3 has 13 residues. The CDR3 coding sequence is TGTGCCAGCAGCAAAGGAGTAGGCAGAGGGCTGTTTTTT. Translation: CASSKGVGRGLFF.

This rearrangement joins TRBV6-5 to TRBJ1-1; D not certain. The CDR3 extends over 13 amino acids. In germline, CDR1 is MNHEY, CDR2 SVGAGI. The V end was cut by 7 bases, the J end by 5 bases, with 14 bases between. The CDR3 protein is CASTPSSWTEAFF. CDR3 bases: TGTGCCAGCACCCCGTCGAGTTGGACTGAAGCTTTCTTT.

The rearrangement links TRBV6-5 to TRBJ2-3; D remains unclear. The V and J ends lost 5 bases and 4 bases respectively, with 10 bases between them. CDR1 is MNHEY, CDR2 SVGAGI, per germline. This CDR3 has 13 residues. DNA for the CDR3: TGTGCCAGCAGTCGAACACGGGCAGATACGCAGTATTTT. Encoded protein: CASSRTRADTQYF.

This clone has more than one count but fewer than ten. The chain joins TRBV28 to TRBJ1-2; D gene ambiguous. Germline V CDR1 and CDR2: MDHEN, SYDVKM. The CDR3 has 13 amino acids. Trimming left V 3 bases short and J 2 bases short, with 7 bases between. CDR3 region: CASSFGGNYGYTF. The CDR3 nucleotides are TGTGCCAGCAGTTTCGGCGGAAACTATGGCTACACCTTC.

This clone was seen a few times. The rearrangement joins TRBV27 to TRBJ2-5, with TRBD1 identical over 7 bases. The CDR3 is 16 residues long. With V trimmed by 3 bases and J by 0 bases, 7 bases remained unmatched. Germline assignment: CDR1 MNHEY and CDR2 SMNVEV (reference sequence). The CDR3 spells CASSFQKQGNQETQYF. The CDR3 DNA reads as TGTGCCAGCAGTTTCCAAAAACAGGGGAACCAAGAGACCCAGTACTTC.

This clone appeared a few times. V and J are TRBV18 and TRBJ2-7, with 12 positions matching TRBD2. The CDR3 runs 15 residues. Germline V gene sequence: CDR1 KGHSH, CDR2 LQKENI. J lost 7 bases, V lost 4 bases, and 8 bases had no gene match. Written as DNA, the CDR3 is TGTGCCAGCTCACGTCTAGCGGGGGGGCCCGGGGAGCAGTACTTC. Residues: CASSRLAGGPGEQYF.

A few counts support this clone. This chain uses TRBV9 with TRBJ2-5; 9 bases fit TRBD1. The germline gives CDR1 SGDLS, CDR2 YYNGEE. The CDR3 covers 14 residues. V lost 4 bases and J lost 5; bases outside the gene matches: 6. CDR3 sequence: CASSPGTGSETQYF. CDR3 DNA: TGTGCCAGCAGCCCCGGGACAGGGTCGGAGACCCAGTACTTC.

The CDR3 region is CASSLNRGNNEQFF. DNA for the CDR3: TGTGCCAGCAGCTTAAATCGCGGAAACAATGAGCAGTTCTTC. V is TRBV11-2 and J is TRBJ2-1; D unresolved. V lost 2 bases and J lost 5, with 10 bases in between. The CDR3 totals 14 residues. Per germline, CDR1 SGHAT and CDR2 FQNNGV.

This clone was seen ten or more times. V and J are TRBV23-1 and TRBJ2-7; 7 bases map to TRBD1. TRBV23-1 qualifies as an ORF whose function is uncertain. The CDR3 is 9 residues long. V trimming: 6 bases; J trimming: 11 bases; junction bases outside the gene matches: 1. CDR3 in DNA: TGCGCCAGCAGGACAGGGAAGTACTTC. It encodes CASRTGKYF.

This clone was seen a few times. The chain is built from TRBV5-1 and TRBJ2-7; the D gene is possibly TRBD1 (6 bases). The CDR3 totals 14 residues. Germline-derived CDR1 and CDR2 are SGHRS and YFSETQ. V was shortened by 4 bases and J by 2 bases, with 13 bases between the two germline ends. This chain's CDR3 is CASSTNGQTYEQYF. The CDR3, as DNA: TGCGCCAGCAGCACCAACGGACAGACCTACGAGCAGTACTTC.

The V call is TRBV6-4, the J call TRBJ2-6; no definite D call. Trimming took off 2 bases at V and 0 bases at J, with 5 bases between the two ends. This CDR3 has 15 amino acids. Germline CDR1 is MRHNA and CDR2 is SNTAGT. CDR3 sequence (DNA): TGTGCCAGCAGTGACGTTAGCTCTGGGGCCAACGTCCTGACTTTC. Residues: CASSDVSSGANVLTF.

This clone was seen a few times. This rearrangement joins TRBV28 to TRBJ2-2; D is uncertain. CDR1 and CDR2 from the germline V gene are MDHEN and SYDVKM. Trimming cost V 3 bases and J 6 bases, with 8 bases left between them. The CDR3 totals 13 residues. The CDR3 coding sequence is TGTGCCAGCAGTTTCGCGGCAGCCGGGGAGCTGTTTTTT. Translated, it gives CASSFAAAGELFF.

A few counts support this clone. This chain connects TRBV18 to TRBJ1-1; 7 nucleotides align to TRBD1. The J segment lost 0 bases and the V segment lost 4 bases, leaving 5 bases of the junction unmatched. The CDR3 covers 15 residues. The germline V gene encodes CDR1 KGHSH and CDR2 LQKENI. This CDR3 is CASSQGAGMNTEAFF. CDR3 nucleotides: TGTGCCAGCTCACAGGGGGCGGGGATGAACACTGAAGCTTTCTTT.